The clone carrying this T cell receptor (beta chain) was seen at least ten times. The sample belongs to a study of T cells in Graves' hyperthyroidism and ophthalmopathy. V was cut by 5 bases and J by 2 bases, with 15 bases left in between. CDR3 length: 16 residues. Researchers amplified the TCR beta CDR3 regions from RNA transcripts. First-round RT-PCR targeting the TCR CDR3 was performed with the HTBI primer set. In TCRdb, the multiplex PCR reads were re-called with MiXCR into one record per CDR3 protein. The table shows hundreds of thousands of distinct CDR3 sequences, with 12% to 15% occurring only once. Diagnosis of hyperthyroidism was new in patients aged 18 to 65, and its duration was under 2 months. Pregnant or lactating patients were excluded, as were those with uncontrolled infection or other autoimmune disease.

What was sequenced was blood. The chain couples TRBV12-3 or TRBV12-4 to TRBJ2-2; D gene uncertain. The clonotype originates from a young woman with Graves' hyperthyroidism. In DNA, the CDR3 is TGTGCCAGCAGTCCCCGGGTACCTGAAAACACCGGGGAGCTGTTTTTT. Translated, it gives CASSPRVPENTGELFF.